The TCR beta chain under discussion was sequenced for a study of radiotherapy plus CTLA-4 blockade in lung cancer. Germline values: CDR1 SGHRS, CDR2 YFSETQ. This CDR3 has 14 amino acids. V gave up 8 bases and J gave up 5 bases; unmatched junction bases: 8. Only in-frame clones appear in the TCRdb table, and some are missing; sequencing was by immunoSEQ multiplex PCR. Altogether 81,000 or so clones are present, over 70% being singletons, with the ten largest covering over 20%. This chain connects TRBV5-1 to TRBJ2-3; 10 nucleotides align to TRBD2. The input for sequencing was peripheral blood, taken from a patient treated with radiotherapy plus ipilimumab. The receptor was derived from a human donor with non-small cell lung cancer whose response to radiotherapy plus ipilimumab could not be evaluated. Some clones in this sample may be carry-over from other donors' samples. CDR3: CASNSGGARDTQYF. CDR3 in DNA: TGCGCCAGTAACAGCGGGGGGGCCCGAGATACGCAGTATTTT.